This T cell receptor beta chain was obtained from a study of read filtering for tumor transcriptome and immune sequencing. In this sample, this clonotype turned up many times. This library used roughly 430 ng RNA and molecular barcoded adaptors spanning alpha/delta and beta/gamma chains. TCRdb reanalysed the reads using MiXCR and keeps one entry per CDR3 protein. The table includes around 140,000 distinct CDR3 sequences, roughly 13% detected once. The V segment lost 0 bases and the J segment 0 bases; nucleotides outside the gene matches: 8. The CDR3 is made up of 19 amino acids. Germline CDR1 SGHDT, CDR2 YYEEEE.

The sequence derives from a donor at least 40 years old with multiple myeloma. The V and J genes are TRBV5-6 and TRBJ2-6, with 8 bases identical to TRBD1. Sequenced input: a population of CD138-negative cells sorted from bone marrow. The CDR3 DNA follows: TGTGCCAGCAGCTTGGTGCCAGGACAGGGATACTCTGGGGCCAACGTCCTGACTTTC. Protein: CASSLVPGQGYSGANVLTF.